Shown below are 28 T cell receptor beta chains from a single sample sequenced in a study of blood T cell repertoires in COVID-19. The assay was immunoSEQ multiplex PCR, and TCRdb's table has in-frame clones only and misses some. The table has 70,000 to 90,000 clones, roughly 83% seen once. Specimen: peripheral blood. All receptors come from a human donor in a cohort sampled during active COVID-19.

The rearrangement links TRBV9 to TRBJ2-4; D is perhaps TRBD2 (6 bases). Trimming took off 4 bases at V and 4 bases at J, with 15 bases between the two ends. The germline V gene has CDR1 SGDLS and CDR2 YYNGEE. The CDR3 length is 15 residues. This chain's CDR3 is CASSPMAGGKNIQYF. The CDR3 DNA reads TGTGCCAGCAGCCCCATGGCTGGAGGGAAAAACATTCAGTACTTC.

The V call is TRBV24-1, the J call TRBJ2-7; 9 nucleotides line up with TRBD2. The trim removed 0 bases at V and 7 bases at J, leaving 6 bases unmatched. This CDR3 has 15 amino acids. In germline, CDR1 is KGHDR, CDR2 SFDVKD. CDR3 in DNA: TGTGCCACCAGTGATTTGGCGGGAGGGCCGGAAGAGCAGTACTTC. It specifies CATSDLAGGPEEQYF.

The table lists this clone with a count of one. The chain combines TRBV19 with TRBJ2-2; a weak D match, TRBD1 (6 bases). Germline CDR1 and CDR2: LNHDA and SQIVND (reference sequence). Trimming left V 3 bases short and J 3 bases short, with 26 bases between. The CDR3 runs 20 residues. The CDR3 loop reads CASSISPVPGAPFYTGELFF. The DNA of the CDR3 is TGTGCCAGTAGTATTTCGCCGGTTCCAGGGGCCCCCTTTTACACCGGGGAGCTGTTTTTT.

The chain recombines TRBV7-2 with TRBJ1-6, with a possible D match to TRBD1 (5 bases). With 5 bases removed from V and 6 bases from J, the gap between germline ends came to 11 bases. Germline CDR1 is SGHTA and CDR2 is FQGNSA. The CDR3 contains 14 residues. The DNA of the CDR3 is TGTGCCAGCAGCCTAAGGACAAGTAATTCACCCCTCCACTTT. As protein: CASSLRTSNSPLHF.

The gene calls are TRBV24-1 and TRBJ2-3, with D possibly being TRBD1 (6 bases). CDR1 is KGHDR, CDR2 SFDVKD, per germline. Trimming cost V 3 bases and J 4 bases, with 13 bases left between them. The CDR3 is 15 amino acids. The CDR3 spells CATSDPRQAADTQYF. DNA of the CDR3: TGTGCCACCAGTGATCCCAGACAGGCTGCAGATACGCAGTATTTT.

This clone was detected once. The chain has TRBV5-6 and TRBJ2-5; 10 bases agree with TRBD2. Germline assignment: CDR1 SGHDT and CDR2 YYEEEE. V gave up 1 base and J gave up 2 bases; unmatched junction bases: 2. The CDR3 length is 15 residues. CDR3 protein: CASSLTSGKQETQYF. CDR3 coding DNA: TGTGCCAGCAGCTTGACTAGCGGGAAGCAAGAGACCCAGTACTTC. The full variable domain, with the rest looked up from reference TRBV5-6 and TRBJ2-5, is DAGVTQSPTHLIKTRGQQVTLRCSPKSGHDTVSWYQQALGQGPQFIFQYYEEEERQRGNFPDRFSGHQFPNYSSELNVNALLLGDSALYLCASSLTSGKQETQYFGPGTRLLVL.

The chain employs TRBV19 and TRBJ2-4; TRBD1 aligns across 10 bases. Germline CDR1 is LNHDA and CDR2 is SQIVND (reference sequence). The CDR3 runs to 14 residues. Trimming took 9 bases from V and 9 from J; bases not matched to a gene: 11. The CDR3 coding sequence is TGTGCCAGCCGCCTCCGGGACAGGGGAGGCATTCAGTACTTC. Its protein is CASRLRDRGGIQYF.

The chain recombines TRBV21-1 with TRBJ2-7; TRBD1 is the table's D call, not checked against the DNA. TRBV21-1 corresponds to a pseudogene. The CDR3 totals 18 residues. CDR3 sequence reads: CASSKLMSASGVFYEQYF. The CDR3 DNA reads TGTGCCAGCAGCAAACTAATGTCGGCGTCAGGGGTATTCTACGAGCAGTACTTC.

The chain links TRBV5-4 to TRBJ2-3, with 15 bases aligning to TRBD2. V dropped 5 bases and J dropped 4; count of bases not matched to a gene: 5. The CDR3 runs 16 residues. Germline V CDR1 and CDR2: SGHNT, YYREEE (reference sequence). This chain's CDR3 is CASRGLAGGPSDTQYF. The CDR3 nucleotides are TGTGCCAGCAGAGGACTAGCGGGAGGGCCTTCAGATACGCAGTATTTT.

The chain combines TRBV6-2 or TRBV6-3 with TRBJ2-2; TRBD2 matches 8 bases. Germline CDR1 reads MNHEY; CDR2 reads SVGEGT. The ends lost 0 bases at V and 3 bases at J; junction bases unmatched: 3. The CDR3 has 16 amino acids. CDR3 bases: TGTGCCAGCAGTTACTCAACTAGCGGCTACACCGGGGAGCTGTTTTTT. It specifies CASSYSTSGYTGELFF.

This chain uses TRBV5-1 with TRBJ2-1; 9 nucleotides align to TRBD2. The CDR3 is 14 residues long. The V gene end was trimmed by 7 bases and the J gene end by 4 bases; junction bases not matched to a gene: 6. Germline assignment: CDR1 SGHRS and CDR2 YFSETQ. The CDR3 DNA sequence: TGCGCCAGCTCGACTAGCGGACTTTACAATGAGCAGTTCTTC. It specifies CASSTSGLYNEQFF.

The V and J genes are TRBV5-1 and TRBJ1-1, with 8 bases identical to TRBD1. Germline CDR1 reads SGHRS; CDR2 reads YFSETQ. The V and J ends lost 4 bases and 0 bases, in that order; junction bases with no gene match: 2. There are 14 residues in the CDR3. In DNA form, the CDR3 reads TGCGCCAGCAGCCAGGGGGCATTGAACACTGAAGCTTTCTTT. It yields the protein CASSQGALNTEAFF.

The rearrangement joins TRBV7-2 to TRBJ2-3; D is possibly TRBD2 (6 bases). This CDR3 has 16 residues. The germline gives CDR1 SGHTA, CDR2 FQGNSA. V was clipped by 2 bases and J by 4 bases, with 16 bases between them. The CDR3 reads CASSLRASEGPDTQYF. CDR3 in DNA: TGTGCCAGCAGCTTAAGAGCTAGCGAAGGGCCAGATACGCAGTATTTT.

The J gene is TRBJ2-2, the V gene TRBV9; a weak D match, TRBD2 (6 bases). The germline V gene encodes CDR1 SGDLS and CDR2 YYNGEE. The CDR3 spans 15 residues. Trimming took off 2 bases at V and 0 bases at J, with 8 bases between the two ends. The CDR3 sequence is CASSVRGSNTGELFF. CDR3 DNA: TGTGCCAGCAGCGTCCGGGGGTCGAACACCGGGGAGCTGTTTTTT.

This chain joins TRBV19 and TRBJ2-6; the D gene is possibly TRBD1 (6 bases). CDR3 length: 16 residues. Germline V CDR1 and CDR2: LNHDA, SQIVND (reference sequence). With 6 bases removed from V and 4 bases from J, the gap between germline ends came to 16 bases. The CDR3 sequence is CASSINWGRGANVLTF. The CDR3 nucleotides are TGTGCCAGTAGCATAAATTGGGGGCGAGGGGCCAACGTCCTGACTTTC.

DNA of the CDR3: TGTGCCAGTAGCGAAGGGGTGGGTACTGAAGCTTTCTTT. Translated: CASSEGVGTEAFF. The V and J genes are TRBV19 and TRBJ1-1, with D perhaps TRBD1 (5 bases). Per germline, CDR1 LNHDA and CDR2 SQIVND (reference sequence). This CDR3 contains 13 residues. Trimming took 6 bases from V and 5 from J, leaving 13 bases between them.

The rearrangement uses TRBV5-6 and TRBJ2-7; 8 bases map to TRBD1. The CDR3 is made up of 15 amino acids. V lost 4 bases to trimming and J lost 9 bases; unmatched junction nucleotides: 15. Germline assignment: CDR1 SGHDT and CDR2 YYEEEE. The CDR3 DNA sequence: TGTGCCAGCAGCCAAAATGACAGGGGACGGATCGGGCAGTACTTC. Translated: CASSQNDRGRIGQYF. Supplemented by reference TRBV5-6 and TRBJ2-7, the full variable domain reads DAGVTQSPTHLIKTRGQQVTLRCSPKSGHDTVSWYQQALGQGPQFIFQYYEEEERQRGNFPDRFSGHQFPNYSSELNVNALLLGDSALYLCASSQNDRGRIGQYFGPGTRLTVT.

DNA for the CDR3: TGTGCCAGCTCCTCCAGTGTATTGAACACTGAAGCTTTCTTT. It is translated as CASSSSVLNTEAFF. J is TRBJ1-1 and V is TRBV18, with unresolved D. Germline-derived CDR1 and CDR2 are KGHSH and LQKENI. Trimming stripped 6 bases from V and 0 bases from J, with 11 bases between. The CDR3 sequence is 14 residues long. Filled out from reference TRBV18 and TRBJ1-1, the complete variable domain reads NAGVMQNPRHLVRRRGQEARLRCSPMKGHSHVYWYRQLPEEGLKFMVYLQKENIIDESGMPKERFSAEFPKEGPSILRIQQVVRGDSAAYFCASSSSVLNTEAFFGQGTRLTVV.

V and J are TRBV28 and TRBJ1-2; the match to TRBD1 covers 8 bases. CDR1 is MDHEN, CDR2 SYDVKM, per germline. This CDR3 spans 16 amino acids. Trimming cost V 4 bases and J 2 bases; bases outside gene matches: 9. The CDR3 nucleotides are TGTGCCAGCAGTTGGAGGACAGGGTGGGAGAACTATGGCTACACCTTC. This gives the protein CASSWRTGWENYGYTF.

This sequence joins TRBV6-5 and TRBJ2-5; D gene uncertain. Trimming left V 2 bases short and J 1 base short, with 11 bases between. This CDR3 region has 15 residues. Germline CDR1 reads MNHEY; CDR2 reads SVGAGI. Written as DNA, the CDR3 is TGTGCCAGCAGTTACGGGTGGAGCACCCAAGAGACCCAGTACTTC. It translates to CASSYGWSTQETQYF.

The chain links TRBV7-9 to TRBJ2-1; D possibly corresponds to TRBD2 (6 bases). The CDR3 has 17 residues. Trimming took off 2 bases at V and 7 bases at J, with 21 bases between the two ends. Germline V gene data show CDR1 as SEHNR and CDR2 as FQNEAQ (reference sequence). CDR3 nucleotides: TGTGCCAGCAGCTTATGGTCTAGCGTCCCGGGGAGAAATGAGCAGTTCTTC. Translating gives CASSLWSSVPGRNEQFF.

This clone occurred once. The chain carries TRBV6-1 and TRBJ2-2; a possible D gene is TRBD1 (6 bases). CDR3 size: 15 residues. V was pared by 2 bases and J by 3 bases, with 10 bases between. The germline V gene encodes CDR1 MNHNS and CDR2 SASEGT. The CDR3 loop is CASSEPTGYTGELFF. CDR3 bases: TGTGCCAGCAGTGAACCGACAGGCTACACCGGGGAGCTGTTTTTT.

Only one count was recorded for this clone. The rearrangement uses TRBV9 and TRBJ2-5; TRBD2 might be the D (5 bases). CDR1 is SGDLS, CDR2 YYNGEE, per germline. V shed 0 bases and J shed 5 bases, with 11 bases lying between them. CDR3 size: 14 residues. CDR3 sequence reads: CASSVGSSLETQYF. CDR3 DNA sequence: TGTGCCAGCAGCGTAGGATCTAGCTTGGAGACCCAGTACTTC.

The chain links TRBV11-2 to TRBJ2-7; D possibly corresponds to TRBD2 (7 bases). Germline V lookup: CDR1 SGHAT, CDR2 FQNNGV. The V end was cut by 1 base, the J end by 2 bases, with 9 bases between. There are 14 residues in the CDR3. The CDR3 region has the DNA TGTGCCAGCAGCTTAGGGGAGGGGGCCTACGAGCAGTACTTC. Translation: CASSLGEGAYEQYF.

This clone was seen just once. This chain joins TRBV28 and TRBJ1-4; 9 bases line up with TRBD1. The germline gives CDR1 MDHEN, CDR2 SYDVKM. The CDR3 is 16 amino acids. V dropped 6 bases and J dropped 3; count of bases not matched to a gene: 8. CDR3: CASSKSTGGPNEKLFF. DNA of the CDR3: TGTGCCAGCAGCAAGTCCACAGGGGGCCCTAATGAAAAACTGTTTTTT. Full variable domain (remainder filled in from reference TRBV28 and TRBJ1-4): DVKVTQSSRYLVKRTGEKVFLECVQDMDHENMFWYRQDPGLGLRLIYFSYDVKMKEKGDIPEGYSVSREKKERFSLILESASTNQTSMYLCASSKSTGGPNEKLFFGSGTQLSVL.

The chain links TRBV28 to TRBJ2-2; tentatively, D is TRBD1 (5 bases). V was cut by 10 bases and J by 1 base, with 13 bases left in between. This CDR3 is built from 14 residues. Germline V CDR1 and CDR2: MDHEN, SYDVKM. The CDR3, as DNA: TGTGCCACCCAAAGGGGCCAGAACACCGGGGAGCTGTTTTTT. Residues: CATQRGQNTGELFF.

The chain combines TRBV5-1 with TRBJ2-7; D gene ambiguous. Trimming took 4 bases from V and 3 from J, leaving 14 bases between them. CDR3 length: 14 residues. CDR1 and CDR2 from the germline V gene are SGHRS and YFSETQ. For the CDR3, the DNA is TGCGCCAGCAGCCCAGGCAACCAGGTCTACGAGCAGTACTTC. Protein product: CASSPGNQVYEQYF. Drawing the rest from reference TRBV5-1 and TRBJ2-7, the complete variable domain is KAGVTQTPRYLIKTRGQQVTLSCSPISGHRSVSWYQQTPGQGLQFLFEYFSETQRNKGNFPGRFSGRQFSNSRSEMNVSTLELGDSALYLCASSPGNQVYEQYFGPGTRLTVT.

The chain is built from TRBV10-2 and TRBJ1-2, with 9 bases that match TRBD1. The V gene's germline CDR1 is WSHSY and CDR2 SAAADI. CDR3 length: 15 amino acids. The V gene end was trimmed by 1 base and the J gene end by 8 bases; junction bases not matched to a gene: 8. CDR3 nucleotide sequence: TGCGCCAGCAGTGAGTTTGAGACAGGGGGATACGGCTACACCTTC. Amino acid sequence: CASSEFETGGYGYTF.